Presented here are 18 T cell receptor beta chains from one specimen sequenced in a study of blood T cell repertoires in COVID-19. Assay: immunoSEQ multiplex PCR; the TCRdb copy retains only in-frame clones and omits some. The sample shows about 200,000 clones, more than 75% of them seen only once. Sequencing was performed on peripheral blood. The receptors here all came from a woman aged 80 or over with COVID-19, enrolled during active disease.

This clone was observed at least ten times. This chain links TRBV5-1 with TRBJ1-3; TRBD1 aligns across 9 bases. This CDR3 is built from 19 residues. After removal of 7 bases from V and 0 bases from J, the junction contained 17 bases not matched to a gene. Per germline, CDR1 SGHRS and CDR2 YFSETQ. This chain's CDR3 is CASRFGTGNMFASGNTIYF. In DNA, the CDR3 is TGCGCCAGCCGTTTCGGGACAGGGAACATGTTCGCCTCTGGAAACACCATATATTTT.

V and J are TRBV11-2 and TRBJ2-7; 9 nucleotides agree with TRBD2. Germline V gene lookup returns CDR1 SGHAT and CDR2 FQNNGV. This CDR3 comprises 15 residues. Germline trimming cut 1 base from V and 6 bases from J; bases unmatched to any gene: 7. In DNA form, the CDR3 reads TGTGCCAGCAGCTTAGTGGGCGGGAGGGCCGTCGAGCAGTACTTC. It is translated as CASSLVGGRAVEQYF.

This chain joins TRBV24-1 and TRBJ2-5, with TRBD2 matching over 7 bases. The CDR3 spans 12 residues. The J segment lost 7 bases and the V segment lost 4 bases, leaving 2 bases of the junction unmatched. CDR1 KGHDR and CDR2 SFDVKD come from the germline V gene. CDR3 residues: CATSESGGTQYF. For the CDR3, the DNA is TGTGCCACCAGTGAGTCGGGGGGGACCCAGTACTTC.

This chain links TRBV18 with TRBJ2-5; no firm D call. The germline V and J ends were trimmed by 2 bases and 5 bases, with 6 bases remaining between them. Germline CDR1 reads KGHSH; CDR2 reads LQKENI. This CDR3 contains 12 residues. CDR3 bases: TGTGCCAGCTCACCAATCAGGGAGACCCAGTACTTC. Its protein is CASSPIRETQYF. The entire variable domain, with the rest obtained from reference TRBV18 and TRBJ2-5, is as follows: NAGVMQNPRHLVRRRGQEARLRCSPMKGHSHVYWYRQLPEEGLKFMVYLQKENIIDESGMPKERFSAEFPKEGPSILRIQQVVRGDSAAYFCASSPIRETQYFGPGTRLLVL.

The sample holds a few counts of this clone. The chain is built from TRBV29-1 and TRBJ1-4; tentatively, D is TRBD1 (6 bases). Per germline, CDR1 SQVTM and CDR2 ANQGSEA. V lost 5 bases and J 0 bases, leaving 13 bases between the germline ends. The CDR3 extends over 15 amino acids. The CDR3 DNA reads TGCAGCGTTAGGAAGGGGGTGGCAACTAATGAAAAACTGTTTTTT. Protein product: CSVRKGVATNEKLFF. Full variable domain (remainder filled in from reference TRBV29-1 and TRBJ1-4): SAVISQKPSRDICQRGTSLTIQCQVDSQVTMMFWYRQQPGQSLTLIATANQGSEATYESGFVIDKFPISRPNLTFSTLTVSNMSPEDSSIYLCSVRKGVATNEKLFFGSGTQLSVL.

The sample holds a few counts of this clone. The genes are TRBV7-3 and TRBJ2-2; D not certain. V shed 5 bases and J shed 4 bases, with 14 bases lying between them. The CDR3 spans 15 residues. Germline V CDR1 and CDR2: SGHTA, FQGTGA. The CDR3 nucleotides read TGTGCCAGCAGCCGGTCTGGCGGCTCCACCGGGGAGCTGTTTTTT. Protein product: CASSRSGGSTGELFF.

CDR3 protein: CASSLPGLYQPQHF. CDR3 coding DNA: TGTGCCAGCAGCTTACCAGGGTTGTATCAGCCCCAGCATTTT. The chain combines TRBV7-8 with TRBJ1-5; tentatively, D is TRBD1 (5 bases). The CDR3 is 14 amino acids. Germline V gene sequence: CDR1 SGHVS, CDR2 FQNEAQ. V shed 2 bases and J shed 5 bases, with 10 bases lying between them.

The CDR3 reads CASSLGADAIATEAFF. CDR3 DNA sequence: TGTGCCAGCAGCTTAGGGGCTGACGCCATTGCCACAGAAGCTTTCTTT. The V gene is TRBV11-2, the J gene TRBJ1-1; D unclear. The V gene's germline CDR1 is SGHAT and CDR2 FQNNGV. V shed 1 base and J shed 8 bases, with 20 bases lying between them. The CDR3 loop spans 16 amino acids.

The chain has TRBV4-2 and TRBJ1-5, with D possibly matching TRBD1 (6 bases). The germline gives CDR1 LGHNA, CDR2 YNFKEQ. The CDR3 sequence is 15 residues long. Deletions cut 0 bases from V and 6 bases from J, with 12 bases between. CDR3 region: CASSQDNRVLQPQHF. The CDR3 DNA follows: TGTGCCAGCAGCCAAGATAACAGGGTTCTTCAGCCCCAGCATTTT.

The V call is TRBV28, the J call TRBJ2-5, with D unresolved. The CDR3 is 13 amino acids. Germline CDR1 MDHEN, CDR2 SYDVKM. V shed 3 bases and J shed 8 bases, with 13 bases lying between them. The CDR3 spells CASSFTARDTQYF. The CDR3 nucleotides read TGTGCCAGCAGTTTTACTGCAAGAGATACCCAGTACTTC.

The CDR3 is CASSQDPGQGKLFF. The CDR3 DNA is TGTGCCAGCAGCCAAGATCCCGGACAGGGAAAACTGTTTTTT. This chain connects TRBV3-1 (or the pseudogene TRBV3-2) to TRBJ1-4, with 8 nucleotides matching TRBD1. J was trimmed by 10 bases and V by 0 bases; bases with no gene match: 4. Germline V gives CDR1 LGHDT, CDR2 YNNKEL (reference sequence). This CDR3 region has 14 residues.

This chain links TRBV5-5 with TRBJ1-4; 9 bases map to TRBD1. V was clipped by 3 bases and J by 8 bases; unmatched bases: 8. The CDR3 runs to 15 residues. Germline assignment: CDR1 SGHKS and CDR2 YYEKEE (reference sequence). CDR3 sequence (DNA): TGTGCCAGCAGCTGGGGGACAGGGAGTGGAGAAAAACTGTTTTTT. Translating it yields CASSWGTGSGEKLFF.

V gene TRBV5-1 combines with J gene TRBJ2-2; possibly TRBD2 for D (6 bases). This CDR3 comprises 15 residues. Per the germline V gene, CDR1 is SGHRS and CDR2 is YFSETQ. The germline V and J ends were trimmed by 6 bases and 2 bases, with 14 bases remaining between them. The CDR3 here is CASKITSRNTGELFF. CDR3 DNA sequence: TGCGCCAGCAAGATCACTAGCCGCAACACCGGGGAGCTGTTTTTT.

The gene calls are TRBV6-5 and TRBJ1-1; no firm D call. V was trimmed by 0 bases and J by 2 bases, leaving 7 bases between them. This CDR3 has 14 amino acids. The germline CDR1 and CDR2 sequences are MNHEY and SVGAGI. The CDR3 bases are TGTGCCAGCAGTTACTCCCAGAAAAACACTGAAGCTTTCTTT. It encodes CASSYSQKNTEAFF.

The chain joins TRBV27 to TRBJ2-3; 8 positions agree with TRBD2. Germline loops: CDR1 MNHEY, CDR2 SMNVEV (reference sequence). There are 15 residues in the CDR3. With V trimmed by 5 bases and J by 2 bases, 6 bases remained unmatched. The DNA for the CDR3 is TGTGCCAGCAGTGGACTCGGGGGGGCCACAGATACGCAGTATTTT. Its translation: CASSGLGGATDTQYF.

This clone was seen only a few times. V usage is TRBV4-1 and J usage is TRBJ2-7; TRBD2 matches at 9 bases. CDR1 MGHRA and CDR2 YSYEKL come from the germline V gene. The CDR3 is 15 residues long. The V gene end was trimmed by 0 bases and the J gene end by 5 bases; junction bases not matched to a gene: 5. The CDR3: CASSQDGSGGNEQYF. The CDR3 DNA reads TGCGCCAGCAGCCAAGATGGTAGCGGGGGTAACGAGCAGTACTTC.

V and J are TRBV7-2 and TRBJ2-3, with D possibly TRBD2 on 5 matching bases. Between the trimmed V and J ends, which lost 3 bases and 12 bases, there was a span of 13 bases. Germline-derived CDR1 and CDR2 are SGHTA and FQGNSA. CDR3 length: 12 residues. The CDR3 region is CASSLRGLGQYF. The DNA of the CDR3 is TGTGCCAGCAGCTTGCGAGGGCTCGGTCAGTATTTT.

The chain is built from TRBV18 and TRBJ2-1, with 12 bases aligning to TRBD2. Germline V gives CDR1 KGHSH, CDR2 LQKENI. This CDR3 comprises 20 residues. V lost 5 bases to trimming and J lost 0 bases; unmatched junction nucleotides: 14. CDR3: CASSSRTGTSGHLSYNEQFF. The CDR3 nucleotides are TGTGCCAGCTCATCTCGCACAGGGACTAGCGGGCACCTCTCCTACAATGAGCAGTTCTTC.